This is a list of T cell receptor beta chains from one sample in a study of persistence of HIV-infected CD4 T cells. Their antigen targets remain unknown. Assay: immunoSEQ multiplex PCR; the TCRdb copy retains only in-frame clones and omits some. The sample lists 40,000 or so clones, about 88% occurring once. This specimen was CD4+ T cells sorted from PBMCs after roughly 18-hour stimulation, taken from a patient who received antiretroviral therapy. These receptors came from an adult woman with HIV who was CMV-seropositive. CDR3s leave out the opening cysteine and the closing phenylalanine or tryptophan. Fields, in order: V gene, J gene, CDR3 protein.

v_gene: TRBV19
j_gene: TRBJ2-7
CDR3aa: ASSHQTGGGYEQY

v_gene: TRBV24-1
j_gene: TRBJ2-2
CDR3aa: ATGGNTGELF

v_gene: TRBV5-4
j_gene: TRBJ1-3
CDR3aa: ASSLDPGSGNTIY

v_gene: TRBV12-5
j_gene: TRBJ1-3
CDR3aa: ASGLVHGTVGNTIY

v_gene: TRBV5-1
j_gene: TRBJ2-7
CDR3aa: ASSLGSGVTYEQY

v_gene: TRBV9
j_gene: TRBJ2-2
CDR3aa: ASSVATNTGELF

v_gene: TRBV5-4
j_gene: TRBJ1-2
CDR3aa: ATQGLSNYGYT

v_gene: TRBV24-1
j_gene: TRBJ1-1
CDR3aa: ATRGGRGNTEAF

v_gene: TRBV2
j_gene: TRBJ1-1
CDR3aa: AIQKAGNEAF

v_gene: TRBV6-5
j_gene: TRBJ1-2
CDR3aa: ASSFRQGGGYT

v_gene: TRBV29-1
j_gene: TRBJ2-3
CDR3aa: SVQRGGVTQY

v_gene: TRBV3-1/TRBV3-2
j_gene: TRBJ1-5
CDR3aa: ASSRGGTAYQPQH

v_gene: TRBV6-4
j_gene: TRBJ1-2
CDR3aa: ASSGGVGKSYGYT

v_gene: TRBV27
j_gene: TRBJ2-7
CDR3aa: ASSLRTGPYEQY

v_gene: TRBV7-9
j_gene: TRBJ2-1
CDR3aa: ASSRDTVDNEQF

v_gene: TRBV19
j_gene: TRBJ2-7
CDR3aa: ASSPWTGTYEQY

v_gene: TRBV19
j_gene: TRBJ2-1
CDR3aa: ASSIRKEQF

v_gene: TRBV6-6
j_gene: TRBJ1-5
CDR3aa: ASSYFTGRADQPQH

v_gene: TRBV5-5
j_gene: TRBJ1-1
CDR3aa: ASSVDPGERTEAF

v_gene: TRBV6-5
j_gene: TRBJ1-2
CDR3aa: ASKQDGAYGYT

v_gene: TRBV7-3
j_gene: TRBJ2-2
CDR3aa: ASSLRGSHTGELF

v_gene: TRBV4-1
j_gene: TRBJ1-2
CDR3aa: ASSPPGGGDYGYT